The sequence of this TCR beta chain was determined in a study of response to subunit inactivated influenza vaccine. This clonotype showed up just a few times. Antigen: not known. Overall study findings and caveats: The authors suggested that few new T cells are recruited per seasonal influenza vaccination.

Germline CDR1 reads SGDLS; CDR2 reads YYNGEE. This CDR3 is 17 amino acids long. With 3 bases clipped from V and 5 bases from J, the junction kept 8 bases outside the gene matches. One entry per CDR3 protein, called by TCRdb with MiXCR from the RT-PCR reads. The table has about 620,000 distinct CDR3 sequences, around 11% seen once; the top ten hold roughly a tenth. This sequence joins TRBV9 and TRBJ2-5; 15 bases are shared with TRBD2. The clonotype was recovered from a man aged 50 to 60 who received an inactivated influenza vaccine. Specimen: PBMCs from blood, collected on the day of vaccination. Written as DNA, the CDR3 is TGTGCCAGCAGCGCCGGGACTAGCGGGAGGCGGGGGGAGACCCAGTACTTC. It is translated as CASSAGTSGRRGETQYF.